The 9 T cell receptor beta chains listed next were all sequenced from one sample in a study of T-cell memory formation after mild COVID-19. One entry per CDR3 protein results from TCRdb running MiXCR on the 5' RACE reads. The table shows 400,000 or so distinct CDR3 sequences, with around 20% occurring only once. The sample was PBMCs or a T cell subset sorted from them (not recorded which). The receptors here all came from an adult woman who had mild COVID-19 (a few samples of this study predate the infection). Cell type and time point are not known.

Concerning this clonotype itself: The conserved phenylalanine or tryptophan normally closing the CDR3 is absent here, so this likely arose from a read error. The chain links TRBV20-1 to TRBJ2-5; the D is unclear. The V gene's germline CDR1 is DFQATT and CDR2 SNEGSKA (reference sequence). CDR3 length: 14 amino acids. Trimming left V 0 bases short and J 1 base short, with 9 bases between. CDR3 coding DNA: TGCAGTGCTAGAGATTCTGTGGGCCAAGAGACCCAGTACTTA. Its translation: CSARDSVGQETQYL.

The J gene is TRBJ2-7, the V gene TRBV27, with 10 positions matching TRBD1. This CDR3 has 14 amino acids. CDR1 is MNHEY and CDR2 is SMNVEV in the germline V gene (reference sequence). The V segment lost 6 bases and the J segment 3 bases; nucleotides outside the gene matches: 5. The CDR3 coding sequence is TGTGCCAGCAGCCTGACAGGGGGCATCTACGAGCAGTACTTC. It translates to CASSLTGGIYEQYF.

CDR3 amino acids: CASSPVGAGEQYF. As DNA, the CDR3 is TGTGCCAGCAGCCCCGTCGGGGCGGGGGAGCAGTACTTC. The chain joins TRBV11-1 to TRBJ2-7; the D gene is possibly TRBD2 (6 bases). Germline lookup yields CDR1 SGHAT and CDR2 FQDESV (reference sequence). This CDR3 is 13 amino acids long. V was pared by 5 bases and J by 7 bases, with 15 bases between.

This sequence joins TRBV7-2 and TRBJ1-5; TRBD1 aligns across 7 bases. The CDR3 length is 14 residues. Trimming took 6 bases from V and 4 from J; bases not matched to a gene: 6. CDR1 SGHTA and CDR2 FQGNSA come from the germline V gene. DNA for the CDR3: TGTGCCAGCAGGCGACAGGGATGGAATCAGCCCCAGCATTTT. Its translation: CASRRQGWNQPQHF.

This clonotype was seen only a few times. The V and J genes are TRBV7-9 and TRBJ1-1; D is unclear. CDR1 and CDR2 (germline): SEHNR, FQNEAQ (reference sequence). The CDR3 totals 12 residues. Trimming cost V 6 bases and J 1 base, with 6 bases left between them. CDR3 sequence reads: CASRVGNTEAFF. CDR3 nucleotide sequence: TGTGCCAGCAGGGTTGGGAACACTGAAGCTTTCTTT.

This clonotype showed up just a few times. The chain combines TRBV24-1 with TRBJ2-1; D assignment may be TRBD1 or TRBD2 (5 bases each). There are 14 residues in the CDR3. V gave up 7 bases and J gave up 1 base, with 10 bases separating them. Per germline, CDR1 KGHDR and CDR2 SFDVKD. In DNA, the CDR3 is TGTGCCACCAGGGCCAGGGAGTCCTACAATGAGCAGTTCTTC. Translated: CATRARESYNEQFF.

This clonotype was observed a few times. This rearrangement joins TRBV11-2 to TRBJ1-2; D is undetermined. The germline gives CDR1 SGHAT, CDR2 FQNNGV. Trimming removed 3 bases at V and 5 bases at J, with 7 bases between. This CDR3 is 12 amino acids long. The CDR3 is CASSFQKYGYTF. Here the CDR3 DNA reads TGTGCCAGCAGCTTTCAGAAGTATGGCTACACCTTC.

This clonotype was counted a few times. This chain connects TRBV7-9 to TRBJ2-1, with D uncertain. This CDR3 has 12 residues. In germline, CDR1 is SEHNR, CDR2 FQNEAQ (reference sequence). V shed 5 bases and J shed 4 bases, with 6 bases lying between them. CDR3 protein: CASSTGYNEQFF. The CDR3 DNA is TGTGCCAGCAGCACGGGTTACAATGAGCAGTTCTTC.

This clonotype has only a few counts. The chain is built from TRBV24-1 and TRBJ1-6; D unresolved. Germline V CDR1 and CDR2: KGHDR, SFDVKD. V was cut by 2 bases and J by 4 bases, with 5 bases left in between. This CDR3 comprises 14 residues. The CDR3 loop reads CATSDSTYNSPLHF. The CDR3 DNA is TGTGCCACCAGTGATTCGACATATAATTCACCCCTCCACTTT.